Presented here are 18 T cell receptor beta chains from one specimen sequenced in a study of regulatory T cells. The PCR used 52 TRBV and 13 TRBJ primers. The data were produced by immunoSEQ multiplex PCR, yet TCRdb's version contains in-frame clones alone and is incomplete. This sample has about 20,000 clones; 93% occur once, and the top ten carry roughly 4%. Source material: CD8+ T cells sorted from blood. The origin of the receptors is a child aged 2-15 years with CD3G deficiency.

This chain uses TRBV10-3 with TRBJ2-2, with D perhaps given as TRBD1 or TRBD2 (6 bases each). V was trimmed by 8 bases and J by 4 bases, leaving 11 bases between them. The germline gives CDR1 ENHRY, CDR2 SYGVKD. The CDR3 length is 13 residues. CDR3 sequence reads: CAISTGATGELFF. CDR3 DNA: TGTGCCATCTCGACGGGGGCCACCGGGGAGCTGTTTTTT.

The rearrangement uses TRBV19 and TRBJ2-3, with a weak D call TRBD2 (6 bases). The CDR3 has 13 amino acids. Trimming took 6 bases from V and 3 from J, leaving 10 bases between them. CDR1 and CDR2 from the germline V gene are LNHDA and SQIVND (reference sequence). The DNA for the CDR3 is TGTGCCAGTAGCGGGAGAACGACAGATACGCAGTATTTT. This codes for CASSGRTTDTQYF.

This clone appeared a single time. This chain uses TRBV7-8 with TRBJ2-1, with TRBD2 matching over 13 bases. CDR1 and CDR2 from the germline V gene are SGHVS and FQNEAQ. Losses at the gene ends were 4 bases for V and 6 bases for J; bases not matched to a gene: 0. The CDR3 runs to 14 residues. Written as DNA, the CDR3 is TGTGCCAGCAGCTGGACTAGCGGGAGCAATGAGCAGTTCTTC. Translating it yields CASSWTSGSNEQFF.

This chain joins TRBV7-8 and TRBJ2-7; D unresolved. V was pared by 1 base and J by 2 bases, with 6 bases between. This CDR3 spans 13 amino acids. The germline V gene encodes CDR1 SGHVS and CDR2 FQNEAQ. The CDR3 protein is CASSLDWAYEQYF. The CDR3 nucleotides are TGTGCCAGCAGCTTAGATTGGGCCTACGAGCAGTACTTC.

This chain uses TRBV6-1 with TRBJ2-2; perhaps TRBD1 as D (7 bases). The CDR3 covers 16 residues. Trimming cost V 2 bases and J 5 bases, with 15 bases left between them. Germline V CDR1 and CDR2: MNHNS, SASEGT. The CDR3 is CASSERAGGRTGELFF. The CDR3 DNA reads TGTGCCAGCAGTGAACGGGCAGGGGGGAGGACCGGGGAGCTGTTTTTT.

This rearrangement joins TRBV11-2 to TRBJ1-4; 8 positions agree with TRBD1. The CDR3 is 17 amino acids. CDR1 and CDR2 from the germline V gene are SGHAT and FQNNGV. V was clipped by 5 bases and J by 5 bases; unmatched bases: 13. The chain's CDR3 is CASSPSHRQGINEKLFF. CDR3 sequence (DNA): TGTGCCAGCAGCCCCAGTCACAGACAGGGGATAAATGAAAAACTGTTTTTT.

The rearrangement joins TRBV27 to TRBJ1-2, with 7 bases fitting TRBD1. The CDR3 consists of 15 residues. Germline values: CDR1 MNHEY, CDR2 SMNVEV (reference sequence). Trimming took 5 bases from V and 1 from J; bases not matched to a gene: 7. CDR3 nucleotide sequence: TGTGCCAGCAGTAGGCCAGGGGGACTTAACTATGGCTACACCTTC. Translating it yields CASSRPGGLNYGYTF.

This chain connects TRBV6-6 to TRBJ2-7; no clear D. The germline V and J ends were trimmed by 6 bases and 3 bases, with 12 bases remaining between them. Germline V gene lookup returns CDR1 MNHNY and CDR2 SVGAGI (reference sequence). The CDR3 contains 13 residues. The CDR3 nucleotides read TGTGCCAGCAGCATTGGCAGGAGCTACGAGCAGTACTTC. Translation gives CASSIGRSYEQYF.

Here the CDR3 DNA reads TGTGCCAGCAGTTCCAACAGGGGAAGCAATCAGCCCCAGCATTTT. Its translation is CASSSNRGSNQPQHF. The chain is built from TRBV28 and TRBJ1-5; 7 bases are a match to TRBD1. Looked up from germline, CDR1 is MDHEN and CDR2 is SYDVKM. Trimming at V came to 4 bases and at J to 1 base, leaving 4 bases not matched to a gene. This CDR3 spans 15 amino acids.

The J gene is TRBJ2-3, the V gene TRBV18; tentatively, D is TRBD1 (6 bases). The germline V gene has CDR1 KGHSH and CDR2 LQKENI. The CDR3 sequence is 12 residues long. The germline V and J ends were trimmed by 6 bases and 3 bases, with 7 bases remaining between them. The CDR3 nucleotides are TGTGCCAGCTCGGGGACAACAGATACGCAGTATTTT. It encodes CASSGTTDTQYF. The variable domain in full, with the rest retrieved from reference TRBV18 and TRBJ2-3, is NAGVMQNPRHLVRRRGQEARLRCSPMKGHSHVYWYRQLPEEGLKFMVYLQKENIIDESGMPKERFSAEFPKEGPSILRIQQVVRGDSAAYFCASSGTTDTQYFGPGTRLTVL.

The CDR3 loop reads CASSPSEAGELFF. CDR3 sequence (DNA): TGCGCCAGCAGCCCCTCGGAGGCCGGGGAGCTGTTTTTT. The genes are TRBV5-1 and TRBJ2-2, with D possibly being TRBD2 (5 bases). CDR1 is SGHRS, CDR2 YFSETQ, per germline. This CDR3 is built from 13 residues. Trimming removed 4 bases at V and 6 bases at J, with 10 bases between.

CDR3 bases: TGTGCCAGCAGCTTAGGCCAGGGTAGCGAGCAGTACTTC. This codes for CASSLGQGSEQYF. The chain employs TRBV13 and TRBJ2-7, with TRBD1 as a possible D gene (5 bases). The CDR3 has 13 residues. V lost 0 bases to trimming and J lost 6 bases, with 9 bases between them. The germline V gene has CDR1 PRHDT and CDR2 FYEKMQ (reference sequence).

The chain links TRBV11-3 to TRBJ2-7; D might be TRBD2 (6 bases). The CDR3 spans 14 residues. With 4 bases removed from V and 4 bases from J, the gap between germline ends came to 14 bases. Per the germline V gene, CDR1 is SGHNT and CDR2 is YENEEA. The CDR3 nucleotides are TGTGCCAGCAGCTCGCCCCGGGCGGGATACGAGCAGTACTTC. Translating it yields CASSSPRAGYEQYF.

V and J are TRBV7-9 and TRBJ2-5, with D uncertain. Germline V gene sequence: CDR1 SEHNR, CDR2 FQNEAQ (reference sequence). Trimming took 1 base from V and 1 from J, leaving 10 bases between them. The CDR3 totals 15 residues. This CDR3 reads CASSLDVTGQETQYF. DNA for the CDR3: TGTGCCAGCAGCTTAGATGTGACGGGCCAAGAGACCCAGTACTTC. The variable domain in full, completed from reference TRBV7-9 and TRBJ2-5, reads DTGVSQNPRHKITKRGQNVTFRCDPISEHNRLYWYRQTLGQGPEFLTYFQNEAQLEKSRLLSDRFSAERPKGSFSTLEIQRTEQGDSAMYLCASSLDVTGQETQYFGPGTRLLVL.

The count of this clone is one. The chain is built from TRBV28 and TRBJ2-7, with D tentatively TRBD1 or TRBD2 (5 bases each). The CDR3 runs 15 residues. Germline CDR1 MDHEN, CDR2 SYDVKM. Trimming took 1 base from V and 0 from J, leaving 10 bases between them. The CDR3 sequence is CASSLSPGSSYEQYF. CDR3 bases: TGTGCCAGCAGTTTATCACCAGGGAGCTCCTACGAGCAGTACTTC.

Remarks on this clone: A read error may account for a junction end that differs from germline. The rearrangement links TRBV5-1 to TRBJ2-7, with 7 bases fitting TRBD1. CDR1 SGHRS and CDR2 YFSETQ come from the germline V gene. This CDR3 comprises 14 residues. CDR3 loop: CASSLEGGSHEQYF. The DNA of the CDR3 is TGCGCCAGCAGCTTGGAAGGGGGCTCCCACGAGCAGTACTTC.

The chain recombines TRBV7-8 with TRBJ2-6; the match to TRBD2 covers 8 bases. In germline, CDR1 is SGHVS, CDR2 FQNEAQ. With V trimmed by 5 bases and J by 0 bases, 9 bases remained unmatched. There are 18 residues in the CDR3. The CDR3 coding sequence is TGTGCCAGCAGCCCCCGAGGCGGGAGGAGCTCTGGGGCCAACGTCCTGACTTTC. It yields the protein CASSPRGGRSSGANVLTF.

The V call is TRBV7-9, the J call TRBJ2-7; D is perhaps TRBD1 (6 bases). Germline CDR1 is SEHNR and CDR2 is FQNEAQ (reference sequence). This CDR3 has 12 residues. V was pared by 5 bases and J by 3 bases, with 8 bases between. In DNA, the CDR3 is TGTGCCAGCAGCCGGGACAACTACGAGCAGTACTTC. Its protein is CASSRDNYEQYF.